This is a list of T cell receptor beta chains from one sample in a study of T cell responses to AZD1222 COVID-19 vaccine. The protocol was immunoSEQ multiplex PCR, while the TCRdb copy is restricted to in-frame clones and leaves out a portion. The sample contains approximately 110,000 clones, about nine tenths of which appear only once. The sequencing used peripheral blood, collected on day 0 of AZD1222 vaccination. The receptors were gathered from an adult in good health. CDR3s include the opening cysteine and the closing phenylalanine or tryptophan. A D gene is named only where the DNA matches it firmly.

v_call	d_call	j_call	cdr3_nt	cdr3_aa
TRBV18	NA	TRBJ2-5	TGTGCCAGCTCACCAGGGCAAGAGACCCAGTACTTC	CASSPGQETQYF
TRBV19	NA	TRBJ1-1	TGTGCCACCCAGTTAACGGACGGGGACACTGAAGCTTTCTTT	CATQLTDGDTEAFF
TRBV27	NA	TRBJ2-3	TGTGCCAGCAGTTTATCGGGCGCCCTCGGAGGGGGAGATACGCAGTATTTT	CASSLSGALGGGDTQYF
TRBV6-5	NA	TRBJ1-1	TGTGCCAGCAGCGGGGAGGAGTACACTGAAGCTTTCTTT	CASSGEEYTEAFF
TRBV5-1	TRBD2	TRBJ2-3	TGCGCCAGCAGCTTGTGGGGGGGTGGCACAGATACGCAGTATTTT	CASSLWGGGTDTQYF
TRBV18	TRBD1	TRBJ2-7	TGTGCCAGCTCACCGCAACCCCTTACAGGGGGCGCGATCTACGAGCAGTACTTC	CASSPQPLTGGAIYEQYF
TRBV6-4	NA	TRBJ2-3	TGTGCCAGCAGTGATTCTGGCTCCGCCCCAGATACGCAGTATTTT	CASSDSGSAPDTQYF
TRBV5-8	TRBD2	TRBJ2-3	TGTGCCAGCAGCTTACTAGCGGGGGAAATGGCAGATACGCAGTATTTT	CASSLLAGEMADTQYF
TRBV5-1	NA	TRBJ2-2	TGCGCCAGCAGCTTGGGAGGCGGTGGGGCCGGGGAGCTGTTTTTT	CASSLGGGGAGELFF
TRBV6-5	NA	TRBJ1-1	TGTGCCAGCAGTTACGGTGGGGCTATGAACACTGAAGCTTTCTTT	CASSYGGAMNTEAFF
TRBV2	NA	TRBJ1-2	TGTGCCAGCAGAGAGTCACCCGGGGCGAACTATGGCTACACCTTC	CASRESPGANYGYTF
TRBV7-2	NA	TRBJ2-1	TGTGCCAGCAGCTTAGGGGGCGGGGACAATGAGCAGTTCTTC	CASSLGGGDNEQFF
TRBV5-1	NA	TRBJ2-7	TGCGCCAGCAGCTCGGGGGTTCGCGAGCAGTACTTC	CASSSGVREQYF
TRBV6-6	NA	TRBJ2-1	TGTGCCAGCAGTTACCGAAATGAGCAGTTCTTC	CASSYRNEQFF
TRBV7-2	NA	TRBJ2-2	TGTGCCAGCAGCTCCGACAGAAACACCGGGGAGCTGTTTTTT	CASSSDRNTGELFF
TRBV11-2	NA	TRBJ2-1	TGTGCCAGCAGCCCGGCGGAAGATGAGCAGTTCTTC	CASSPAEDEQFF